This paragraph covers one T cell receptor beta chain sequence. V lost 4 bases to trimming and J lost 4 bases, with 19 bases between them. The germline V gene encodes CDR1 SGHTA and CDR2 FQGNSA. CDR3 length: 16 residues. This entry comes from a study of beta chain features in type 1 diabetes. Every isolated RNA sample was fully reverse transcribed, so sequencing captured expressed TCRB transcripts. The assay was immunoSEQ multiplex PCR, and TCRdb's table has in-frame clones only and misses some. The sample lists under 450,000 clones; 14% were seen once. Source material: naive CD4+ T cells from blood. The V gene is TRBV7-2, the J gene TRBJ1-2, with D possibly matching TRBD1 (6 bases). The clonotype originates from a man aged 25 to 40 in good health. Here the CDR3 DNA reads TGTGCCAGCAGCTACCATACACAGGGTGTCAGCTATGGCTACACCTTC. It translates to CASSYHTQGVSYGYTF.